The 17 T cell receptor beta chains reported below all come from one sample, sequenced in a study of regulatory T cells in long-lasting Graves disease. Building the TCR beta libraries relied on iRepertoire HTBI primers, and CDR3 regions underwent Arm-PCR. TCRdb fed the multiplex PCR reads into MiXCR, producing one record per CDR3 protein. The profile covers about 620,000 distinct CDR3 sequences, with about 15% appearing a single time and about 20% taken by the ten largest. Time point defined: newly diagnosed GD, antithyroid drugs for less than 3 months. RNA isolated from PBMCs was used to make the TCR library. These data also featured in a second study, about T cells in Graves' hyperthyroidism and ophthalmopathy.

Sequenced here: peripheral blood mononuclear cells (PBMCs), sampled at new diagnosis, from a patient treated with antithyroid drugs. Receptor source: a woman in her thirties with Graves disease.

This clonotype was found a few times. The chain combines TRBV28 with TRBJ2-5; D not resolved. Trimming took off 8 bases at V and 5 bases at J, with 9 bases between the two ends. CDR1 and CDR2 (germline): MDHEN, SYDVKM. The CDR3 length is 11 residues. The CDR3 DNA follows: TGTGCCAGCGATGGGCTTGAGACCCAGTACTTC. It encodes CASDGLETQYF.

This clonotype was recorded at least ten times. The chain is built from TRBV6-9 and TRBJ2-5; D is unclear. Trimming took off 3 bases at V and 3 bases at J, with 8 bases between the two ends. Germline values: CDR1 MNHGY, CDR2 SVAAGI. This CDR3 comprises 13 residues. The CDR3 DNA reads TGTGCCAGCAGTTACTTAGGGAAAGAGACCCAGTACTTC. The encoded protein is CASSYLGKETQYF.

This clonotype was picked up many times. V is TRBV7-9 and J is TRBJ1-1; 7 bases are a match to TRBD1. The junction had 10 bases not matched to a gene; V was cut back by 1 base and J by 5 bases. Germline lookup yields CDR1 SEHNR and CDR2 FQNEAQ (reference sequence). This CDR3 is 16 amino acids long. DNA for the CDR3: TGTGCCAGCAGCTTAGGCTTGGGGACAGATTCAACTGAAGCTTTCTTT. Protein: CASSLGLGTDSTEAFF.

In this sample, this clonotype turned up many times. The chain links TRBV28 to TRBJ2-4; a possible D gene is TRBD2 (6 bases). Trimming removed 6 bases at V and 8 bases at J, with 11 bases between. The V gene's germline CDR1 is MDHEN and CDR2 SYDVKM. The CDR3 is 12 amino acids. The DNA of the CDR3 is TGTGCCAGCAGCCAGGGAGGAGACATTCAGTACTTC. Its protein product is CASSQGGDIQYF.

This clonotype was detected a few times. The chain combines TRBV5-1 with TRBJ1-2, with D possibly matching TRBD1 (6 bases). The V and J ends lost 4 bases and 8 bases respectively, with 15 bases between them. In germline, CDR1 is SGHRS, CDR2 YFSETQ. This CDR3 has 13 residues. CDR3 residues: CASSLTGPQGYTF. The CDR3 DNA follows: TGCGCCAGCAGCCTAACAGGGCCGCAAGGCTACACCTTC. Variable domain in full (rest from reference TRBV5-1 and TRBJ1-2): KAGVTQTPRYLIKTRGQQVTLSCSPISGHRSVSWYQQTPGQGLQFLFEYFSETQRNKGNFPGRFSGRQFSNSRSEMNVSTLELGDSALYLCASSLTGPQGYTFGSGTRLTVV.

V usage is TRBV20-1 and J usage is TRBJ1-1; D may be TRBD1 (6 bases). V lost 6 bases and J lost 6, with 23 bases in between. This CDR3 region has 15 residues. In germline, CDR1 is DFQATT, CDR2 SNEGSKA (reference sequence). The DNA for the CDR3 is TGCAGTGCCGTAAATAGGGGGGGGAGATTGGCTGAAGCTTTCTTT. This encodes CSAVNRGGRLAEAFF.

Note on this clonotype: A much larger clonotype is one base distant, so this may be a read error. The chain employs TRBV6-4 and TRBJ2-2; perhaps TRBD2 as D (5 bases). CDR3 length: 15 amino acids. In germline, CDR1 is MRHNA, CDR2 SNTAGT. CDR3 DNA: TGTGCCAGCAGTTACTCGCCAGACGGGGCCGGGGAGCTGTTTTTT. Its translation: CASSYSPDGAGELFF.

This clonotype appeared a few times. V and J are TRBV30 and TRBJ2-7, with a weak D call TRBD2 (6 bases). The CDR3 loop spans 13 amino acids. From germline, CDR1 is GTSNPN and CDR2 SVGIG (reference sequence). V was shortened by 3 bases and J by 6 bases, with 15 bases between the two germline ends. CDR3 sequence: CAWSWSGVGEQYF. The CDR3 DNA follows: TGTGCCTGGAGCTGGTCGGGGGTAGGCGAGCAGTACTTC.

This chain uses TRBV14 with TRBJ1-1; TRBD1 is a possible D gene (5 bases). CDR1 and CDR2 (germline): SGHDN, FVKESK. The CDR3 has 14 residues. The V end was cut by 6 bases, the J end by 1 base, with 12 bases between. As DNA, the CDR3 is TGTGCCAGCAGGGGGGAAATACCGAACACTGAAGCTTTCTTT. It is translated as CASRGEIPNTEAFF.

V and J are TRBV18 and TRBJ1-5; D gene ambiguous. V was trimmed by 3 bases and J by 0 bases, leaving 6 bases between them. This CDR3 comprises 14 residues. Germline assignment: CDR1 KGHSH and CDR2 LQKENI. CDR3 nucleotides: TGTGCCAGCTCACCCCTGGATAGCAATCAGCCCCAGCATTTT. This sequence encodes CASSPLDSNQPQHF.

This clonotype was counted a few times. The chain carries TRBV5-1 and TRBJ1-1, with D possibly being TRBD1 (6 bases). The CDR3 length is 16 residues. Trimming took off 2 bases at V and 1 base at J, with 15 bases between the two ends. The germline gives CDR1 SGHRS, CDR2 YFSETQ. CDR3 in DNA: TGCGCCAGCAGCTTTCTGACAGGATTGGAGAACACTGAAGCTTTCTTT. Protein product: CASSFLTGLENTEAFF.

The sample holds a few counts of this clonotype. This chain connects TRBV6-2 or TRBV6-3 to TRBJ2-1; 13 bases are a match to TRBD2. In germline, CDR1 is MNHEY, CDR2 SVGEGT. Unmatched junction bases numbered 10, after V lost 7 bases and J lost 13 bases. This CDR3 is built from 14 residues. The CDR3 sequence: CASTPGLAGHPQFF. The CDR3 DNA is TGTGCCAGCACCCCGGGACTAGCGGGACACCCCCAGTTCTTC.

This clonotype was seen many times. The CDR3 DNA sequence: TGTGCCAGCAGAACCATTGCAGTGGTAGAGACCCAGTACTTC. Translated: CASRTIAVVETQYF. The chain has TRBV28 and TRBJ2-5; D is unresolved. The CDR3 covers 14 residues. Germline V CDR1 and CDR2: MDHEN, SYDVKM. V gave up 6 bases and J gave up 4 bases, with 15 bases separating them.

Only a few counts were recorded for this clonotype. The chain joins TRBV7-2 to TRBJ1-2; no definite D call. CDR3 length: 13 amino acids. Germline assignment: CDR1 SGHTA and CDR2 FQGNSA. The V end lost 5 bases, the J end lost 8 bases, and 15 bases lay between the germline ends. CDR3 coding DNA: TGTGCCAGCAGCCCCTACGAGTTTGGGGGCTACACCTTC. Residues: CASSPYEFGGYTF.

The table lists this clonotype with a few counts. V and J are TRBV10-2 and TRBJ2-1; 9 positions match TRBD1. V gave up 3 bases and J gave up 12 bases; unmatched junction bases: 3. Looked up from germline, CDR1 is WSHSY and CDR2 is SAAADI. The CDR3 has 12 residues. DNA for the CDR3: TGCGCCAGCAGTGACTTGGACAGGGGGCAGTTCTTC. This codes for CASSDLDRGQFF.

This clonotype was counted at least ten times. The chain links TRBV19 to TRBJ2-6; the D is unclear. The CDR3 runs 14 residues. Trimming left V 9 bases short and J 0 bases short, with 9 bases between. CDR1 is LNHDA and CDR2 is SQIVND in the germline V gene (reference sequence). CDR3 bases: TGTGCCAGCAGCCCTTACTCTGGGGCCAACGTCCTGACTTTC. It codes for CASSPYSGANVLTF.

This clonotype was observed at least ten times. CDR3 bases: TGTGCCAGCAGCTTAATGACAGGGTCCCAAGAGACCCAGTACTTC. Its translation is CASSLMTGSQETQYF. The chain couples TRBV11-2 to TRBJ2-5; 7 nucleotides align to TRBD1. J lost 1 base, V lost 2 bases, and 4 bases had no gene match. The CDR3 is 15 residues long. The germline gives CDR1 SGHAT, CDR2 FQNNGV.